What follows describes a single TCR beta chain. Its specificity is not known. The sample originates from a study of T-cell memory formation after mild COVID-19. At the level of the study: TCR clusters were largely donor specific.

It was 5'RACE with constant-segment primers that produced the TCR alpha and TCR beta cDNA libraries, which carried sample barcodes and UMIs. TCRdb re-derived calls from the 5' RACE reads in MiXCR, one entry per CDR3 protein. The sample lists under 200,000 distinct CDR3 sequences; 10% to 15% were seen once. Findings of the study overall: There were some responding clones in pre-infection memory, which suggested that cross-reactive memory had joined. Clones that shrank (day 15 to 85) were balanced CD4/CD8, whereas later expanders leaned CD4+.

This CDR3 comprises 15 residues. V gave up 6 bases and J gave up 2 bases; unmatched junction bases: 10. Germline CDR1 SQVTM, CDR2 ANQGSEA. This receptor was identified in a young man who had mild COVID-19 (a few samples of this study predate the infection). Cell type and time point are not known. The source material was PBMCs or a T cell subset sorted from them (not recorded which). V is TRBV29-1 and J is TRBJ2-3; 8 bases fit TRBD2. The CDR3 DNA sequence: TGCAGCGTGAACGCACTAGCGGAGTCCACAGATACGCAGTATTTT. The encoded protein is CSVNALAESTDTQYF.